These 24 T cell receptor beta chains originate from one sample sequenced in a study of T-cell reconstitution after alpha-beta-depleted transplantation in children. Preparation of the TCRbeta library involved a method that used unique molecular identifiers. TCRdb reprocessed the PCR reads via MiXCR and lists one record per CDR3 protein. There are roughly 500,000 distinct CDR3 sequences in the sample; 12% occur only once, and about 6% lies in the top ten. This specimen was PBMCs from the stem cell graft donor, taken from the stem cell graft. Every receptor here comes from a human donor who donated a stem cell graft to a child with combined immunodeficiency.

This clonotype has more than one count but fewer than ten. The chain carries TRBV29-1 and TRBJ2-7; 8 positions agree with TRBD1. This CDR3 has 13 residues. Per the germline V gene, CDR1 is SQVTM and CDR2 is ANQGSEA. J gave up 4 bases and V 5 bases, and 7 bases lay outside the gene matches. This CDR3 reads CSVKPGGRYEQYF. The CDR3 DNA sequence: TGCAGCGTTAAACCAGGGGGCCGATACGAGCAGTACTTC.

This clonotype appeared a few times. The gene calls are TRBV28 and TRBJ1-5; a possible D gene is TRBD1 (6 bases). The germline CDR1 and CDR2 sequences are MDHEN and SYDVKM. The V end was cut by 3 bases, the J end by 3 bases, with 9 bases between. CDR3 length: 14 residues. This chain's CDR3 is CASSFRGINQPQHF. The CDR3 coding sequence is TGTGCCAGCAGTTTCAGGGGAATCAATCAGCCCCAGCATTTT.

This clonotype showed up many times. This rearrangement joins TRBV7-8 to TRBJ1-5; the D is unclear. Germline assignment: CDR1 SGHVS and CDR2 FQNEAQ. V was pared by 2 bases and J by 1 base, with 12 bases between. CDR3 length: 16 amino acids. As DNA, the CDR3 is TGTGCCAGCAGCTTAAGGAACAGTTTGAGCAATCAGCCCCAGCATTTT. It translates to CASSLRNSLSNQPQHF. The full variable domain, its missing parts supplied by reference TRBV7-8 and TRBJ1-5, is GAGVSQSPRYKVAKRGQDVALRCDPISGHVSLFWYQQALGQGPEFLTYFQNEAQLDKSGLPSDRFFAERPEGSVSTLKIQRTQQEDSAVYLCASSLRNSLSNQPQHFGDGTRLSIL.

As concerns this clonotype: The germline gene is not matched at one end of the junction; a read error may be the cause. The CDR3 sequence: CACSLIRRDEQFF. The CDR3 DNA reads TGTGCCTGCAGTTTAATCCGCCGGGATGAGCAGTTCTTC. The genes are TRBV12-3 or TRBV12-4 and TRBJ2-1; D is uncertain. This CDR3 comprises 13 residues.

This chain joins TRBV9 and TRBJ2-7, with D uncertain. Germline CDR1 reads SGDLS; CDR2 reads YYNGEE. The V gene lost 4 bases and the J gene lost 1 base, with 15 bases spanning the gap. This CDR3 region has 15 residues. CDR3 sequence (DNA): TGTGCCAGCAGCCCTCCCGGGTCCCCATCCTACGAGCAGTACTTC. It codes for CASSPPGSPSYEQYF.

This clonotype was observed a handful of times. The chain has TRBV12-3 or TRBV12-4 and TRBJ1-1, with D perhaps matching TRBD1 (5 bases). The CDR3 has 11 residues. Trimming removed 1 base from V and 8 bases from J, with 5 bases in between. The CDR3, as DNA: TGTGCCAGCAGTTTAGACAGGGAAGCTTTCTTT. Translation: CASSLDREAFF.

This clonotype was counted ten times or more. The J gene is TRBJ2-5, the V gene TRBV5-1; TRBD1 matches at 9 bases. The CDR3 loop spans 16 amino acids. The V segment lost 0 bases and the J segment 5 bases; nucleotides outside the gene matches: 8. The germline gives CDR1 SGHRS, CDR2 YFSETQ. CDR3 DNA: TGCGCCAGCAGCTTGGAATGGGACAGGGTAGTGGAGACCCAGTACTTC. Translated, it gives CASSLEWDRVVETQYF.

This clonotype was observed at least ten times. The chain couples TRBV6-6 to TRBJ2-5; 7 nucleotides align to TRBD2. Trimming at V came to 7 bases and at J to 5 bases, leaving 4 bases not matched to a gene. This CDR3 has 12 residues. Germline V gives CDR1 MNHNY, CDR2 SVGAGI (reference sequence). In DNA form, the CDR3 reads TGTGCCAGCACCGCGGGGGACGAGACCCAGTACTTC. It encodes CASTAGDETQYF.

This clonotype was counted a few times. The V and J genes are TRBV30 and TRBJ2-1; tentative D call: TRBD1 (6 bases). V was trimmed by 1 base and J by 9 bases, leaving 10 bases between them. Germline loops: CDR1 GTSNPN, CDR2 SVGIG (reference sequence). This CDR3 is 12 amino acids long. CDR3 region: CAWSDTGFEQFF. In nucleotides, the CDR3 is TGTGCCTGGAGTGATACAGGGTTTGAGCAGTTCTTC.

This clonotype was seen at least ten times. The genes are TRBV5-1 and TRBJ2-7; D is ambiguous. This CDR3 has 13 residues. The V gene's germline CDR1 is SGHRS and CDR2 YFSETQ. Trimming shortened V by 6 bases and J by 0 bases, and 10 bases separated the two germline ends. The CDR3 region has the DNA TGCGCCAGCAATGGGCTAACCTCCTACGAGCAGTACTTC. Protein: CASNGLTSYEQYF.

The genes are TRBV4-2 and TRBJ2-5; 10 bases line up with TRBD1. In germline, CDR1 is LGHNA, CDR2 YNFKEQ. V was pared by 2 bases and J by 3 bases, with 9 bases of the junction left unmatched. This CDR3 is 17 amino acids long. CDR3 in amino acids: CASSQQRTGGEKETQYF. In DNA, the CDR3 is TGTGCCAGCAGCCAACAGAGGACAGGGGGGGAAAAAGAGACCCAGTACTTC.

The chain uses TRBV7-1 and TRBJ2-7; tentatively, D is TRBD2 (5 bases). TRBV7-1 is assigned to the ORF class and has an uncertain function. The V end lost 2 bases, the J end lost 6 bases, and 26 bases lay between the germline ends. The CDR3 loop spans 18 amino acids. CDR3 in DNA: TGTGCCAGCAGCTCATCGGTGAGGGCGACGAGCCCCCTCTCCGAGCAGTACTTC. It specifies CASSSSVRATSPLSEQYF.

The chain couples TRBV11-2 to TRBJ1-1; tentative D call: TRBD1 (5 bases). The germline V gene has CDR1 SGHAT and CDR2 FQNNGV. The CDR3 consists of 17 residues. Trimming shortened V by 0 bases and J by 3 bases, and 17 bases separated the two germline ends. The CDR3 sequence: CASSLDKGVGPHTEAFF. CDR3 sequence (DNA): TGTGCCAGCAGCTTAGACAAAGGGGTGGGACCTCACACTGAAGCTTTCTTT.

This clonotype was detected ten times or more. The V and J genes are TRBV9 and TRBJ2-2; TRBD2 might be the D (6 bases). Germline V lookup: CDR1 SGDLS, CDR2 YYNGEE. The CDR3 sequence is 13 residues long. V lost 0 bases and J 6 bases, leaving 6 bases between the germline ends. The CDR3 is CASSVGEAGELFF. The CDR3 DNA is TGTGCCAGCAGCGTAGGGGAGGCCGGGGAGCTGTTTTTT.

This clonotype was observed at least ten times. The chain uses TRBV5-1 and TRBJ2-4; D may be TRBD1 or TRBD2 (5 bases each). CDR3 size: 14 residues. V was cut by 0 bases and J by 8 bases, with 12 bases left in between. CDR1 and CDR2 from the germline V gene are SGHRS and YFSETQ. CDR3 bases: TGCGCCAGCAGCTTGGATCCAGGGAGCGACATTCAGTACTTC. Amino acids: CASSLDPGSDIQYF.

The chain links TRBV7-2 to TRBJ2-7; perhaps TRBD2 as D (5 bases). This CDR3 comprises 14 residues. Trimming stripped 5 bases from V and 2 bases from J, with 13 bases between. Germline lookup yields CDR1 SGHTA and CDR2 FQGNSA. CDR3 region: CASSLLPEAYEQYF. The CDR3 bases are TGTGCCAGCAGCCTCCTCCCGGAGGCCTACGAGCAGTACTTC.

The chain combines TRBV12-3 or TRBV12-4 with TRBJ2-5; 13 nucleotides match TRBD2. This CDR3 is 15 amino acids long. The junction had 6 bases not matched to a gene; V was cut back by 6 bases and J by 5 bases. CDR3 DNA: TGTGCCAGCAGCCCGGGACTAGCGGGATTGGAGACCCAGTACTTC. Translation gives CASSPGLAGLETQYF.

This clonotype was recorded many times. The J gene is TRBJ2-7, the V gene TRBV5-1; D uncertain. This CDR3 spans 14 amino acids. Trimming shortened V by 0 bases and J by 5 bases, and 12 bases separated the two germline ends. Germline values: CDR1 SGHRS, CDR2 YFSETQ. CDR3 region: CASSLVVGTHEQYF. In nucleotides, the CDR3 is TGCGCCAGCAGCTTGGTTGTTGGAACCCACGAGCAGTACTTC.

The table lists this clonotype with many counts. This sequence joins TRBV20-1 and TRBJ2-1; no firm D call. The CDR3 spans 14 residues. Deletions cut 4 bases from V and 6 bases from J, with 16 bases between. Germline V CDR1 and CDR2: DFQATT, SNEGSKA (reference sequence). The CDR3 DNA sequence: TGCAGTGCTAATCTGGGGTTGGGCCCCAATGAGCAGTTCTTC. Translating it yields CSANLGLGPNEQFF.

This clonotype has a count of ten or more. This rearrangement joins TRBV28 to TRBJ1-3; TRBD1 is a possible D gene (5 bases). This CDR3 spans 14 amino acids. The germline CDR1 and CDR2 sequences are MDHEN and SYDVKM. V lost 6 bases and J 3 bases, leaving 12 bases between the germline ends. DNA of the CDR3: TGTGCCAGCAGCCGGGGGGAACGTGGAAACACCATATATTTT. Its protein is CASSRGERGNTIYF.

This clonotype was counted at least ten times. V is TRBV12-3 or TRBV12-4 and J is TRBJ2-5; 11 positions agree with TRBD2. The ends lost 6 bases at V and 2 bases at J; junction bases unmatched: 5. The CDR3 consists of 15 residues. CDR3 amino acids: CASSPLAGGQETQYF. CDR3 in DNA: TGTGCCAGCAGCCCGTTAGCGGGGGGGCAAGAGACCCAGTACTTC.

This clonotype was seen a handful of times. The CDR3 nucleotides read TGCAGTGCTAGCGGGGGATTAGGGGAAAAACTGTTTTTT. Translating gives CSASGGLGEKLFF. This chain links TRBV20-1 with TRBJ1-4, with D maybe TRBD1 (5 bases). The V end was cut by 3 bases, the J end by 8 bases, with 13 bases between. This CDR3 region has 13 residues. Germline V CDR1 and CDR2: DFQATT, SNEGSKA (reference sequence).

This clonotype was recorded a few times. The rearrangement links TRBV12-3 or TRBV12-4 to TRBJ1-5; the D is unclear. The ends were cut back, 2 bases at V and 7 bases at J, with 6 bases in the middle. The CDR3 extends over 12 amino acids. The CDR3 region has the DNA TGTGCCAGCAGTTTAATGGGACAGCCCCAGCATTTT. Translation: CASSLMGQPQHF.

The V call is TRBV12-3 or TRBV12-4, the J call TRBJ2-7; 16 bases fit TRBD2. The CDR3 spans 18 residues. V shed 0 bases, J shed 2 bases, and the junction held 4 bases outside the gene matches. The CDR3 sequence is CASSLAWGTSGGAYEQYF. The CDR3 coding sequence is TGTGCCAGCAGTTTAGCGTGGGGGACTAGCGGGGGGGCCTACGAGCAGTACTTC.